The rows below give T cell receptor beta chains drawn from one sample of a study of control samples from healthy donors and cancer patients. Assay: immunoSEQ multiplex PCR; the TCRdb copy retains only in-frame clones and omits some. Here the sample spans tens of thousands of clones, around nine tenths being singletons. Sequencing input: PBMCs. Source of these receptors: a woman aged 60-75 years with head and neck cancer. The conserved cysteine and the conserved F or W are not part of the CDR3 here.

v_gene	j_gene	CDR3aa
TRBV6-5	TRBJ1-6	ASREDSAYNSPLH
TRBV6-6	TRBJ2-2	ASSRLSSGVNTGELF
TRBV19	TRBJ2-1	ASMGPNILAGGHYNEQF
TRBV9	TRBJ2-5	ASSVAGQKETQY
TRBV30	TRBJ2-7	AWRFTGTSSQQY
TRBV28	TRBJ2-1	ASSRRLEGEQF
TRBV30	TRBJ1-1	AWEDSLNTEAF
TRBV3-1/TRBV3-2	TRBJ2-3	ASSHRTSGRGTTDTQY
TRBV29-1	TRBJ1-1	SDGRGAPGAF
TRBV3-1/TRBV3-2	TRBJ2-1	ASSQEEGAVSGRAFADEQF
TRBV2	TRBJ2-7	ASIRSTGQVAYEQY
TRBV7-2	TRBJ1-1	ASSSQGAMNTEAF
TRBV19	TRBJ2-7	ASSPRTYPYEQY
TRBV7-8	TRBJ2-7	ASSARRDGTSVYEQY
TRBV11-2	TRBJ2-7	ASGATGGSYEQY
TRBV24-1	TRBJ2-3	ATSDSGTGLSTDTQY
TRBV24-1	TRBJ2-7	ATSRRQTYEQY
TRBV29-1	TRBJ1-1	SVVEGADTEAF
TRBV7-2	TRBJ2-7	ASSLFGDTYEQY
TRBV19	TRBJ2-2	ASSLSGTGTLSPNTGELF
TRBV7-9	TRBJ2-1	ASSRTSAEVGIF
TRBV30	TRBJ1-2	ASYRERGYT
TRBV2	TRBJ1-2	ASGVLTDGYT
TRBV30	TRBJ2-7	AWSKAVGYEQY
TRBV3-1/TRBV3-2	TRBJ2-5	ASSYEGGSIQETQY
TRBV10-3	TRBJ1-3	AISDKGASGNTIY
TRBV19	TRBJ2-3	ASSIGGKTPSTDTQY
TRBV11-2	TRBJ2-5	ASSLGDRDIETQY
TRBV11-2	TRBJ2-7	ASSLGTGHYEQY
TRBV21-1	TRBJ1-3	ASSTTGGSGNTIY
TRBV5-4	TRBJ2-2	ASSQGTSYTGELF
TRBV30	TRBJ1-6	AWSGGMDSPLH
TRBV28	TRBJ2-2	ATHPQGRRTGELF
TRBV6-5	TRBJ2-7	ASRDRGVHEQY
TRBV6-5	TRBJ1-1	ASSPDRGGTEAF
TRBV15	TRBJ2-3	ATSSARESGTDTQY
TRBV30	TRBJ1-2	AWSRNFQANYGYT
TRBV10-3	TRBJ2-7	AISDQVGGQANSYEQY
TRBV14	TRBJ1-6	ASSHAGTGVSPLH
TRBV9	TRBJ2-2	ASSVVPGSGELF
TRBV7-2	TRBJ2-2	ASRTGLAGVTGELF
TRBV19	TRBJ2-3	ASSTGTTTDTQY
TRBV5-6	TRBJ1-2	ASSLDREGYT
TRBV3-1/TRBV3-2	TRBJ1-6	ASSLQGLTPLH
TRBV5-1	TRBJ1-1	ASSAGQGGTEAF
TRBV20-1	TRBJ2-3	SASFTRGGTDTQY